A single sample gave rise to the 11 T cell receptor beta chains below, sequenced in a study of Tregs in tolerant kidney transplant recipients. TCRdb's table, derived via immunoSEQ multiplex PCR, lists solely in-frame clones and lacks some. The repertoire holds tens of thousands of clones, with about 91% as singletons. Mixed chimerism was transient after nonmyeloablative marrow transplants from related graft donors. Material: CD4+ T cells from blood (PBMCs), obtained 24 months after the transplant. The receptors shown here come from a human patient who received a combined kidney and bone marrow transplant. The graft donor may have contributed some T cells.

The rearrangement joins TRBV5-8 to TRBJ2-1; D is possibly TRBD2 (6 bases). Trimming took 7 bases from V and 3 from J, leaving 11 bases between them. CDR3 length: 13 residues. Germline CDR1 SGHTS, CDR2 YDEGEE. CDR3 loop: CASSRRDYNEQFF. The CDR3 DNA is TGTGCCAGCTCAAGGCGGGACTACAATGAGCAGTTCTTC.

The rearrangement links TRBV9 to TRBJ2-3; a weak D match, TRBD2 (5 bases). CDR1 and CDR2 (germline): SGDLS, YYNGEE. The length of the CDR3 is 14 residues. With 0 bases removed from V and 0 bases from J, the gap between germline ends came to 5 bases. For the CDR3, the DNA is TGTGCCAGCAGCGTAGGCGGGAGCACAGATACGCAGTATTTT. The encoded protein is CASSVGGSTDTQYF. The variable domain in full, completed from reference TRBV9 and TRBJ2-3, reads DSGVTQTPKHLITATGQRVTLRCSPRSGDLSVYWYQQSLDQGLQFLIQYYNGEERAKGNILERFSAQQFPDLHSELNLSSLELGDSALYFCASSVGGSTDTQYFGPGTRLTVL.

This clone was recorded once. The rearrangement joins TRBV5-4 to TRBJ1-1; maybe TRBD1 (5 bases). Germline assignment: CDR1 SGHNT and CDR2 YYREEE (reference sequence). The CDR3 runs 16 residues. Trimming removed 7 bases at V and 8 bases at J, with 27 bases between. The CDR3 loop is CASGAGGRGTQSEAFF. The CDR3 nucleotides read TGTGCCAGCGGGGCCGGGGGAAGAGGAACCCAGTCGGAAGCTTTCTTT.

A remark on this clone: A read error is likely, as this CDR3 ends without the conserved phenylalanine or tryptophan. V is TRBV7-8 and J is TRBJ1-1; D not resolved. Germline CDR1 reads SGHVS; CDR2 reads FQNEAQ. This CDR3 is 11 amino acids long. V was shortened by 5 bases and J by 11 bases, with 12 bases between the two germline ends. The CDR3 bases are TGTGCCAGCAGCCGGGCTCTTGGGGCTTTCCTT. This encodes CASSRALGAFL.

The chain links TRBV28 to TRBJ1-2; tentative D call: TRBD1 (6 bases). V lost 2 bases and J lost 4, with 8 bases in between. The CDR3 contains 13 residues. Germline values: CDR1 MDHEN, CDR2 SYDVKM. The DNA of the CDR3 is TGTGCCAGCAGTTTAAGGACAGCCTATGGCTACACCTTC. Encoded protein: CASSLRTAYGYTF.

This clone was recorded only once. CDR3 region: CASSSGQGRAYEQYF. The CDR3 DNA reads as TGTGCCAGCAGCTCCGGACAGGGTAGGGCCTACGAGCAGTACTTC. This chain connects TRBV7-9 to TRBJ2-7, with TRBD1 matching 8 bases. The CDR3 totals 15 residues. With 4 bases clipped from V and 2 bases from J, the junction kept 7 bases outside the gene matches. From germline, CDR1 is SEHNR and CDR2 FQNEAQ (reference sequence). Filled out from reference TRBV7-9 and TRBJ2-7, the complete variable domain reads DTGVSQNPRHKITKRGQNVTFRCDPISEHNRLYWYRQTLGQGPEFLTYFQNEAQLEKSRLLSDRFSAERPKGSFSTLEIQRTEQGDSAMYLCASSSGQGRAYEQYFGPGTRLTVT.

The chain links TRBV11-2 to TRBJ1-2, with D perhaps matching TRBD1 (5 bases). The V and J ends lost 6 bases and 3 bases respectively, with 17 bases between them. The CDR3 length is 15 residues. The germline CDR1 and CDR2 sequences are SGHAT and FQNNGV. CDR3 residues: CASRQLRGGHYGYTF. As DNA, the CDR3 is TGTGCCAGCAGACAACTCCGGGGGGGACACTATGGCTACACCTTC.

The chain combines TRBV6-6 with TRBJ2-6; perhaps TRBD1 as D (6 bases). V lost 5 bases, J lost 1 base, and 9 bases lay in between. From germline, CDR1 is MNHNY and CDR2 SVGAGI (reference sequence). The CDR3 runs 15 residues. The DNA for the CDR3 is TGTGCCAGCAGTAAACAGGGTTCTGGGGCCAACGTCCTGACTTTC. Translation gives CASSKQGSGANVLTF.

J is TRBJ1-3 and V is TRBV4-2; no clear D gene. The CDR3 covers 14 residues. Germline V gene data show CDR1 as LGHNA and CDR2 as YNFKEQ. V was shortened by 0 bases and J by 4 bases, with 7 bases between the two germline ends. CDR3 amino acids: CASSQDHEGNTIYF. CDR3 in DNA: TGTGCCAGCAGCCAAGATCACGAGGGAAACACCATATATTTT.

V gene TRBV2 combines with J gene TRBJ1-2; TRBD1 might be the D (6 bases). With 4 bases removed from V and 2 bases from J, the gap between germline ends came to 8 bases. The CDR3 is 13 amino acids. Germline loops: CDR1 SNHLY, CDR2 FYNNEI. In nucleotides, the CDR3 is TGTGCCAGCAGTGGGGACATAAACTATGGCTACACCTTC. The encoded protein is CASSGDINYGYTF.

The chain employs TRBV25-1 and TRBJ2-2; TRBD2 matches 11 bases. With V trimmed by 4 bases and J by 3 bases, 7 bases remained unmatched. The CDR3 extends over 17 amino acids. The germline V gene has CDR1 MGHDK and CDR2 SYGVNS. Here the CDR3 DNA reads TGTGCCAGCAGTGCACTTAGCGGGAGGGCGGACACCGGGGAGCTGTTTTTT. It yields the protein CASSALSGRADTGELFF.